This TCR beta chain was retrieved from a study of cytomegalovirus exposure and HLA in healthy donors. Study results and caveats: Later, an analysis found that common viral pathogens appeared to be linked with several of the most significant clusters. In a later analysis, the majority of CMV-associated beta chains seemingly showed HLA restriction. According to an earlier analysis, most TCR beta V segments yielded productive rearrangements about 87% or about 30% of the time. Accurate prediction of most subjects' HLA-A and HLA-B alleles from TCR beta sequences was reported.

PCR employed 60 Vbeta and 13 Jbeta primers. Assay: immunoSEQ multiplex PCR; the TCRdb copy retains only in-frame clones and omits some. Of roughly 200,000 clones listed, nearly 80% were seen once; the top ten hold 2.5% to 3%. This clone was counted once. Its antigen is as yet unknown. Germline assignment: CDR1 SGHNT and CDR2 YENEEA. V lost 4 bases to trimming and J lost 1 base; unmatched junction nucleotides: 13. This CDR3 contains 18 residues. The sample consisted of PBMCs. The TCR was taken from a female donor in good health and CMV-seronegative. The genes are TRBV11-3 and TRBJ2-1; TRBD2 aligns across 7 bases. The CDR3 nucleotides read TGTGCCAGCAGCTCGAACTCCCCGGGACTACATTCCTACAATGAGCAGTTCTTC. Translation gives CASSSNSPGLHSYNEQFF.